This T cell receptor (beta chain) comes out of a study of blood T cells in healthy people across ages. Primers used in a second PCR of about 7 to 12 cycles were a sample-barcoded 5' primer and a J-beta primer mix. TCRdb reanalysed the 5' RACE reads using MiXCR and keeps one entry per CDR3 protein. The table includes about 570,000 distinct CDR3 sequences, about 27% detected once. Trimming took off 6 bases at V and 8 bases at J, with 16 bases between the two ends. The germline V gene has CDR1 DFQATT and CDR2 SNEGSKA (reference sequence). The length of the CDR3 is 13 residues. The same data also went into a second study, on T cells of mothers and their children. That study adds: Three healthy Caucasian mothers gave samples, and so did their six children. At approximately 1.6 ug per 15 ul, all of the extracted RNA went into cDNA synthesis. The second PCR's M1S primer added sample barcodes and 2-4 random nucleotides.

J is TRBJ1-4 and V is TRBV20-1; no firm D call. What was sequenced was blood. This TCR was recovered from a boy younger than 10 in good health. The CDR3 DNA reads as TGCAGTGCCACCACACCCACGGAGGAAAAACTGTTTTTT. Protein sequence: CSATTPTEEKLFF.